This passage covers 4 T cell receptor beta chains from one sample sequenced in a study of blood T cell repertoires in COVID-19. Libraries were prepared by immunoSEQ multiplex PCR; TCRdb keeps only in-frame clonotypes and omits some of them. The data contain fewer than 45,000 clones, approximately 85% of them singletons. Sequencing was carried out using peripheral blood. The receptors come from an elderly woman with acute or convalescent COVID-19.

This chain uses TRBV5-1 with TRBJ2-7; 7 bases are shared with TRBD1. With V trimmed by 0 bases and J by 4 bases, 4 bases remained unmatched. The CDR3 totals 14 residues. CDR1 and CDR2 from the germline V gene are SGHRS and YFSETQ. The CDR3 loop reads CASSLETGPYEQYF. DNA for the CDR3: TGCGCCAGCAGCTTGGAGACAGGGCCATACGAGCAGTACTTC.

The rearrangement links TRBV30 to TRBJ2-1; the D gene is possibly TRBD1 (6 bases). Germline CDR1 and CDR2: GTSNPN and SVGIG (reference sequence). This CDR3 region has 13 residues. V lost 3 bases and J 3 bases, leaving 9 bases between the germline ends. The CDR3: CAWRQGGYNEQFF. CDR3 nucleotide sequence: TGTGCCTGGAGACAGGGTGGCTACAATGAGCAGTTCTTC.

The rearrangement joins TRBV5-1 to TRBJ1-1; D is perhaps TRBD1 (5 bases). Germline V gene data show CDR1 as SGHRS and CDR2 as YFSETQ. The CDR3 length is 15 residues. The V end was cut by 0 bases, the J end by 1 base, with 10 bases between. The CDR3 reads CASSLGSTGNTEAFF. Written as DNA, the CDR3 is TGCGCCAGCAGCTTGGGTTCCACAGGGAACACTGAAGCTTTCTTT. The full variable domain, rest sourced from reference TRBV5-1 and TRBJ1-1, is KAGVTQTPRYLIKTRGQQVTLSCSPISGHRSVSWYQQTPGQGLQFLFEYFSETQRNKGNFPGRFSGRQFSNSRSEMNVSTLELGDSALYLCASSLGSTGNTEAFFGQGTRLTVV.

V gene TRBV2 combines with J gene TRBJ1-1; D not resolved. Germline V gene lookup returns CDR1 SNHLY and CDR2 FYNNEI. The V and J ends lost 4 bases and 4 bases respectively, with 7 bases between them. The CDR3 runs to 12 residues. CDR3 in amino acids: CASSAPGTEAFF. CDR3 nucleotide sequence: TGTGCCAGCAGTGCCCCAGGCACTGAAGCTTTCTTT.